This T cell receptor beta chain originates from a study of control samples from healthy donors and cancer patients. This CDR3 has 15 amino acids. Germline CDR1 and CDR2: SGHRS and YFSETQ. With 3 bases removed from V and 1 base from J, the gap between germline ends came to 13 bases. Some clones are missing from TCRdb's copy, which holds only in-frame ones; the method was immunoSEQ multiplex PCR. The sample shows almost 90,000 clones, approximately 89% of them seen only once. Material for sequencing was blood. V and J are TRBV5-1 and TRBJ1-1; a possible D gene is TRBD1 (6 bases). This receptor was obtained from a young man in good health. The CDR3 nucleotides are TGCGCCAGCAGCTGGGGGGCGCGGACGAACACTGAAGCTTTCTTT. It codes for CASSWGARTNTEAFF.